The following is a T cell receptor beta chain sequence with its context. The antigen remains undetermined. With V trimmed by 5 bases and J by 7 bases, 7 bases remained unmatched. CDR1 and CDR2 from the germline V gene are SSHAT and FNYEAQ (reference sequence). The CDR3 extends over 13 amino acids. The sample comes from a study of vaccination and CD4 T cells after COVID-19. Study as a whole: According to the study, participants were given two doses of BNT162b2 or mRNA-1273 vaccine.

With the Oncomine TCR Beta short-read assay, DNA from cultured CD4+ T cells was sequenced. TCRdb ran MiXCR on the PCR reads and lists one entry per CDR3 protein. The sample holds several thousand distinct CDR3 sequences, 61% seen once. Treatment given: roughly 10-day PBMC culture with coronavirus spike peptide pools or control peptides (ViraFEST assay). Sequencing was done on a sample of CD4+ T cells from blood, cultured in vitro. The receptor comes from a human donor who had recovered from COVID-19. The chain has TRBV7-7 and TRBJ2-7; 8 bases fit TRBD1. The CDR3 sequence is CASSRDRLGEQYF. DNA for the CDR3: TGTGCCAGCAGCCGGGACAGGCTTGGAGAGCAGTACTTC.